The 27 T cell receptor beta chains below all came from one sample that was sequenced in a study of cytomegalovirus exposure and HLA in healthy donors. PCR employed 60 Vbeta and 13 Jbeta primers. Assay: immunoSEQ multiplex PCR; the TCRdb copy retains only in-frame clones and omits some. The sample has approximately 170,000 clones; around 78% are singletons. Sequenced material: PBMCs. The receptors stem from a woman between 35 and 50 years old in good health and CMV-seronegative.

The chain is built from TRBV6-1 and TRBJ2-7, with 7 bases identical to TRBD1. From germline, CDR1 is MNHNS and CDR2 SASEGT. V lost 5 bases to trimming and J lost 3 bases; unmatched junction nucleotides: 7. The CDR3 consists of 14 residues. The CDR3 DNA sequence: TGTGCCAGCAGTACCCGACAGGGCCGCTACGAGCAGTACTTC. It translates to CASSTRQGRYEQYF.

The sample holds a few counts of this clone. The rearrangement joins TRBV7-8 to TRBJ2-7; D might be TRBD2 (5 bases). Germline assignment: CDR1 SGHVS and CDR2 FQNEAQ. The CDR3 is made up of 14 amino acids. Trimming removed 3 bases at V and 5 bases at J, with 14 bases between. As DNA, the CDR3 is TGTGCCAGCAGCTTGGAGGTAAAGGAAGACGAGCAGTACTTC. It is translated as CASSLEVKEDEQYF.

With regard to this clone: Within the sample, other DNA sequences also encode this same CDR3. The chain is built from TRBV11-3 and TRBJ1-1; D unclear. CDR3 length: 14 residues. With 1 base removed from V and 2 bases from J, the gap between germline ends came to 8 bases. The V gene's germline CDR1 is SGHNT and CDR2 YENEEA. For the CDR3, the DNA is TGTGCCAGCAGCTTAGGGGCGGGAAACACTGAAGCTTTCTTT. Translation: CASSLGAGNTEAFF.

V gene TRBV19 combines with J gene TRBJ1-1, with 7 bases lining up with TRBD1. This CDR3 spans 15 amino acids. CDR1 and CDR2 from the germline V gene are LNHDA and SQIVND (reference sequence). The J segment lost 3 bases and the V segment lost 6 bases, leaving 10 bases of the junction unmatched. The CDR3 is CASRGTVGMDTEAFF. Here the CDR3 DNA reads TGTGCCAGTAGGGGGACAGTGGGTATGGACACTGAAGCTTTCTTT.

The chain uses TRBV6-6 and TRBJ1-1; 11 bases are shared with TRBD1. There are 14 residues in the CDR3. With V trimmed by 2 bases and J by 6 bases, 2 bases remained unmatched. CDR1 is MNHNY and CDR2 is SVGAGI in the germline V gene (reference sequence). The CDR3 sequence: CASSYGQGAAEAFF. The CDR3 bases are TGTGCCAGCAGTTACGGACAGGGGGCCGCTGAAGCTTTCTTT.

The CDR3 DNA sequence: TGTGCCTGGAGCAAAACCGGGACACAGCAGTACTTC. It yields the protein CAWSKTGTQQYF. The rearrangement joins TRBV30 to TRBJ2-7, with D possibly being TRBD1 (6 bases). The CDR3 runs to 12 residues. Germline loops: CDR1 GTSNPN, CDR2 SVGIG (reference sequence). Trimming took 3 bases from V and 8 from J, leaving 14 bases between them. Full variable domain (rest looked up from reference TRBV30 and TRBJ2-7): SQTIHQWPATLVQPVGSPLSLECTVEGTSNPNLYWYRQAAGRGLQLLFYSVGIGQISSEVPQNLSASRPQDRQFILSSKKLLLSDSGFYLCAWSKTGTQQYFGPGTRLTVT.

The chain couples TRBV7-9 to TRBJ1-4; 7 nucleotides line up with TRBD1. The CDR3 has 14 residues. Germline loops: CDR1 SEHNR, CDR2 FQNEAQ (reference sequence). V lost 3 bases to trimming and J lost 8 bases; unmatched junction nucleotides: 6. The CDR3 region is CASSLGRGSEKLFF. The CDR3 DNA sequence: TGTGCCAGCAGCTTGGGCAGGGGGAGCGAAAAACTGTTTTTT. The full variable domain, its missing parts supplied by reference TRBV7-9 and TRBJ1-4, is DTGVSQNPRHKITKRGQNVTFRCDPISEHNRLYWYRQTLGQGPEFLTYFQNEAQLEKSRLLSDRFSAERPKGSFSTLEIQRTEQGDSAMYLCASSLGRGSEKLFFGSGTQLSVL.

The gene calls are TRBV6-5 and TRBJ1-2; the D is unclear. The CDR3 has 15 residues. Trimming stripped 5 bases from V and 1 base from J, with 14 bases between. CDR1 is MNHEY and CDR2 is SVGAGI in the germline V gene. CDR3 loop: CASSTGLMSNYGYTF. The CDR3 coding sequence is TGTGCCAGCAGTACCGGACTTATGAGTAACTATGGCTACACCTTC.

The chain employs TRBV7-9 and TRBJ1-1; tentatively, D is TRBD1 (5 bases). The length of the CDR3 is 12 residues. Trimming cost V 2 bases and J 8 bases, with 9 bases left between them. The germline V gene encodes CDR1 SEHNR and CDR2 FQNEAQ (reference sequence). CDR3 residues: CASSLTPGEAFF. The DNA of the CDR3 is TGTGCCAGCAGCTTAACGCCAGGGGAAGCTTTCTTT.

This clone was counted between two and nine times. The chain joins TRBV7-2 to TRBJ2-5; 9 positions agree with TRBD1. Germline CDR1 is SGHTA and CDR2 is FQGNSA. The CDR3 length is 15 residues. Trimming took 4 bases from V and 6 from J; bases not matched to a gene: 9. The CDR3 here is CASSSFGDREKTQYF. The CDR3 region has the DNA TGTGCCAGCAGCTCCTTCGGGGACAGGGAAAAGACCCAGTACTTC.

V usage is TRBV28 and J usage is TRBJ1-1; D is unclear. CDR3 length equals 16 residues. The germline gives CDR1 MDHEN, CDR2 SYDVKM. The germline V and J ends were trimmed by 0 bases and 3 bases, with 14 bases remaining between them. The CDR3 DNA is TGTGCCAGCAGTTTATGGGGCGCGACAAAACACACTGAAGCTTTCTTT. Translation gives CASSLWGATKHTEAFF.

This chain links TRBV2 with TRBJ1-5; weak D call: TRBD1 (5 bases). V dropped 2 bases and J dropped 0 bases, with 14 bases sitting between them. This CDR3 contains 17 residues. Per germline, CDR1 SNHLY and CDR2 FYNNEI. CDR3 DNA sequence: TGTGCCAGCAGTGAAATGGGGGGTCAGCTTAGCAATCAGCCCCAGCATTTT. Translated, it gives CASSEMGGQLSNQPQHF.

This clone was detected a few times. The V call is TRBV5-1, the J call TRBJ1-2, with TRBD1 identical over 8 bases. With 7 bases clipped from V and 7 bases from J, the junction kept 15 bases outside the gene matches. This CDR3 comprises 15 residues. CDR1 SGHRS and CDR2 YFSETQ come from the germline V gene. CDR3 loop: CASGLVTGAGGGYTF. CDR3 bases: TGCGCCAGCGGTTTAGTGACAGGGGCCGGGGGTGGCTACACCTTC.

In this sample, this clone turned up a few times. This chain joins TRBV2 and TRBJ1-1; the match to TRBD1 covers 9 bases. Trimming cost V 11 bases and J 6 bases; bases outside gene matches: 13. The CDR3 sequence is 14 residues long. From germline, CDR1 is SNHLY and CDR2 FYNNEI. The CDR3 here is CAGSQGALTAEAFF. CDR3 DNA: TGTGCCGGCTCACAGGGGGCTTTAACAGCTGAAGCTTTCTTT. Complete variable domain (other parts from reference TRBV2 and TRBJ1-1): EPEVTQTPSHQVTQMGQEVILRCVPISNHLYFYWYRQILGQKVEFLVSFYNNEISEKSEIFDDQFSVERPDGSNFTLKIRSTKLEDSAMYFCAGSQGALTAEAFFGQGTRLTVV.

The chain carries TRBV7-8 and TRBJ2-1, with unresolved D. Deletions cut 5 bases from V and 8 bases from J, with 7 bases between. The germline CDR1 and CDR2 sequences are SGHVS and FQNEAQ. This CDR3 contains 11 residues. CDR3 amino acids: CASSAGYEQFF. CDR3 coding DNA: TGTGCCAGCAGCGCAGGATATGAGCAGTTCTTC.

This rearrangement joins TRBV7-6 to TRBJ2-3, with D hard to call. V dropped 4 bases and J dropped 7 bases, with 9 bases sitting between them. Germline V CDR1 and CDR2: SGHVS, FNYEAQ. There are 12 residues in the CDR3. In DNA, the CDR3 is TGTGCCAGCAGCTCCAGTGGTAATACGCAGTATTTT. It codes for CASSSSGNTQYF.

V is TRBV11-2 and J is TRBJ2-7; 7 bases are a match to TRBD1. Germline V gives CDR1 SGHAT, CDR2 FQNNGV. The V gene end was trimmed by 4 bases and the J gene end by 7 bases; junction bases not matched to a gene: 10. The CDR3 consists of 14 residues. The CDR3 reads CASSYLQGKGEQYF. The DNA of the CDR3 is TGTGCCAGCAGCTACCTACAGGGGAAGGGGGAGCAGTACTTC.

This rearrangement joins TRBV5-4 to TRBJ2-5; 7 positions agree with TRBD2. This CDR3 has 14 residues. V was pared by 6 bases and J by 5 bases, with 10 bases of the junction left unmatched. CDR1 is SGHNT, CDR2 YYREEE, per germline (reference sequence). CDR3 sequence reads: CASTLGLGDETQYF. CDR3 in DNA: TGTGCCAGCACCCTCGGACTAGGCGACGAGACCCAGTACTTC. Supplemented by reference TRBV5-4 and TRBJ2-5, the full variable domain reads ETGVTQSPTHLIKTRGQQVTLRCSSQSGHNTVSWYQQALGQGPQFIFQYYREEENGRGNFPPRFSGLQFPNYSSELNVNALELDDSALYLCASTLGLGDETQYFGPGTRLLVL.

V gene TRBV2 combines with J gene TRBJ1-2, with 9 positions matching TRBD1. The germline CDR1 and CDR2 sequences are SNHLY and FYNNEI. V dropped 4 bases and J dropped 8; count of bases not matched to a gene: 11. The CDR3 loop spans 15 amino acids. CDR3 bases: TGTGCCAGCAGTGCGCTGGGACAGGGAGGAAACGGCTACACCTTC. It is translated as CASSALGQGGNGYTF. Complete variable domain (other parts from reference TRBV2 and TRBJ1-2): EPEVTQTPSHQVTQMGQEVILRCVPISNHLYFYWYRQILGQKVEFLVSFYNNEISEKSEIFDDQFSVERPDGSNFTLKIRSTKLEDSAMYFCASSALGQGGNGYTFGSGTRLTVV.

This clone came up a few times. The chain carries TRBV19 and TRBJ1-5; D is unresolved. Trimming removed 3 bases at V and 6 bases at J, with 9 bases between. This CDR3 region has 13 residues. Germline V CDR1 and CDR2: LNHDA, SQIVND (reference sequence). Here the CDR3 DNA reads TGTGCCAGTAGTATGGGCGTCAGTCAGCCCCAGCATTTT. Translating gives CASSMGVSQPQHF.

This sequence joins TRBV6-1 and TRBJ1-3, with 12 bases that match TRBD1. V dropped 3 bases and J dropped 4; count of bases not matched to a gene: 4. This CDR3 has 16 amino acids. The germline CDR1 and CDR2 sequences are MNHNS and SASEGT. The CDR3 region has the DNA TGTGCCAGCAGTGAGGGACAGGGGGCAGGAGGAAACACCATATATTTT. The encoded protein is CASSEGQGAGGNTIYF.

The rearrangement uses TRBV6-1 and TRBJ1-2, with 7 positions matching TRBD1. The CDR3 extends over 14 amino acids. From germline, CDR1 is MNHNS and CDR2 SASEGT. Trimming at V came to 6 bases and at J to 2 bases, leaving 6 bases not matched to a gene. In DNA, the CDR3 is TGTGCCAGCAGCCCAGGGGGTACCAACTATGGCTACACCTTC. It specifies CASSPGGTNYGYTF.

The chain uses TRBV11-1 and TRBJ1-2, with TRBD1 matching over 7 bases. The CDR3 is 16 amino acids. Germline CDR1 SGHAT, CDR2 FQDESV (reference sequence). Trimming removed 5 bases from V and 6 bases from J; junction bases left unmatched: 15. The CDR3 sequence is CASSRPGQEPTNGYTF. The CDR3 region has the DNA TGTGCCAGCAGCCGTCCCGGACAGGAGCCCACCAATGGCTACACCTTC.

This clone turned up a few times. J is TRBJ2-7 and V is TRBV19, with 7 bases that match TRBD2. Unmatched junction bases numbered 4, after V lost 3 bases and J lost 2 bases. From germline, CDR1 is LNHDA and CDR2 SQIVND (reference sequence). The CDR3 is made up of 14 amino acids. The CDR3 reads CASSITGTTYEQYF. In nucleotides, the CDR3 is TGTGCCAGTAGTATCACCGGGACTACCTACGAGCAGTACTTC.

This clone was counted a few times. The chain joins TRBV10-3 to TRBJ1-5, with D uncertain. CDR3 length equals 11 residues. Germline CDR1 is ENHRY and CDR2 is SYGVKD. The V end was cut by 11 bases, the J end by 5 bases, with 10 bases between. In DNA form, the CDR3 reads TGTGCCTCGGGAGAGGATCAGCCCCAGCATTTT. Encoded protein: CASGEDQPQHF.

This clone has a single count. The rearrangement links TRBV19 to TRBJ2-3, with TRBD2 as a possible D gene (9 bases). V shed 3 bases and J shed 1 base, with 20 bases lying between them. This CDR3 comprises 18 residues. Germline V CDR1 and CDR2: LNHDA, SQIVND (reference sequence). CDR3 sequence (DNA): TGTGCCAGTAGTATGGGGGCTAGCGGGACAGGAGGCACAGATACGCAGTATTTT. This gives the protein CASSMGASGTGGTDTQYF.

V is TRBV6-5 and J is TRBJ2-2; possible D gene TRBD2, 5 bases. Germline V gene sequence: CDR1 MNHEY, CDR2 SVGAGI. This CDR3 spans 14 amino acids. V was cut by 0 bases and J by 5 bases, with 7 bases left in between. CDR3 sequence reads: CASSYSKRTGELFF. CDR3 nucleotide sequence: TGTGCCAGCAGTTACTCCAAGCGGACCGGGGAGCTGTTTTTT.